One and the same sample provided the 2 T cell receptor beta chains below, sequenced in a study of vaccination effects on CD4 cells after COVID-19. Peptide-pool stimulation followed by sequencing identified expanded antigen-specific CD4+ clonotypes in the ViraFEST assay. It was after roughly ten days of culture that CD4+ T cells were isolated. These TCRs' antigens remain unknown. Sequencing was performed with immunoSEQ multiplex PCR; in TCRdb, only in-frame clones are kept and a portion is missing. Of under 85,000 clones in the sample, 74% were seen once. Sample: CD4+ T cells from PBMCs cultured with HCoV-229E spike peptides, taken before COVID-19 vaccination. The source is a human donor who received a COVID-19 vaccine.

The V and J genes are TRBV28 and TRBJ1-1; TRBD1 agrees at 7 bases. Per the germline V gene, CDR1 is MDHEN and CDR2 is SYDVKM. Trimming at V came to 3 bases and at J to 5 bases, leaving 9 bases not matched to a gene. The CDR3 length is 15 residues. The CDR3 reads CASSLSGTDKTEAFF. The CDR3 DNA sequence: TGTGCCAGCAGTTTGTCCGGGACAGATAAAACTGAAGCTTTCTTT.

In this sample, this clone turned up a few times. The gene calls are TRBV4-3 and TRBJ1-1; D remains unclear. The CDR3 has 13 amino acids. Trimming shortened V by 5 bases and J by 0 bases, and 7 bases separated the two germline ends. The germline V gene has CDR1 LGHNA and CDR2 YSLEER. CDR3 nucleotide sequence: TGCGCCAGCAGCACTACGTTGAACACTGAAGCTTTCTTT. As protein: CASSTTLNTEAFF.